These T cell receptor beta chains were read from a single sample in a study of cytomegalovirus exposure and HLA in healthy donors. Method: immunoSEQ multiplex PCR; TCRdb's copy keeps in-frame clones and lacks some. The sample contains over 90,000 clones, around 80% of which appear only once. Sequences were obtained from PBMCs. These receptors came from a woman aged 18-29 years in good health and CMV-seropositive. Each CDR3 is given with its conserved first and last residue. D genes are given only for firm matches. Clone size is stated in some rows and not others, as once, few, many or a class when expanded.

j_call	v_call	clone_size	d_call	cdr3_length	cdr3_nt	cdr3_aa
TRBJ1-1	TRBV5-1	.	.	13	TGCGCCAGCAGCTTGGAGGGGGTTGGTGAAGCTTTCTTT	CASSLEGVGEAFF
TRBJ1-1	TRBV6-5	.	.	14	TGTGCCAGCAGTACCGACCGTGGGGGGACTGAAGCTTTCTTT	CASSTDRGGTEAFF
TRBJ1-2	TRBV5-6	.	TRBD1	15	TGTGCCAGCAGCTTGGATGGACAGGGGCACTATGGCTACACCTTC	CASSLDGQGHYGYTF
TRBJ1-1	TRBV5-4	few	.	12	TGTGCCAGCAGCCGACAGTACACTGAAGCTTTCTTT	CASSRQYTEAFF
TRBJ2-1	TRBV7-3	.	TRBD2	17	TGTGCCAGCAGCCCAGCCCCTAGCGGGAAGTGGAACAATGAGCAGTTCTTC	CASSPAPSGKWNNEQFF
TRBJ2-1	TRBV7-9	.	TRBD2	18	TGTGCCAGCAGCTCAAGGACTAGCGGGAGGGACCGTAATGTTGAGCAGTTCTTC	CASSSRTSGRDRNVEQFF
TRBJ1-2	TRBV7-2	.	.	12	TGTGCCAGCAGCTTAGTGGGAGCTGGCTACACCTTC	CASSLVGAGYTF
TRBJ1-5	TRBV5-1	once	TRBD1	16	TGCGCCAGCAGCTGGGGGACAGGGCGTAGCAATCAGCCCCAGCATTTT	CASSWGTGRSNQPQHF
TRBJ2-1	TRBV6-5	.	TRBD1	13	TGTGCCAGCAGCTTGACAGGGGGCTACGAGCAGTTCTTC	CASSLTGGYEQFF
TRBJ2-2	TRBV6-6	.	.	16	TGTGCCAGCAGACTGTCACAGGGTCCGAACACCGGGGAGCTGTTTTTT	CASRLSQGPNTGELFF
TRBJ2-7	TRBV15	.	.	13	TGTGCCACCAGTGGGGGCAAAGCCTACGAGCAGTACTTC	CATSGGKAYEQYF
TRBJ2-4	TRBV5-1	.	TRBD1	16	TGCGCCAGCAGCCTGAGGACAGGGAATGTCAAAAACATTCAGTACTTC	CASSLRTGNVKNIQYF
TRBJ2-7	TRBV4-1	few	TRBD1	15	TGCGCCAGCAGCCAACCCCCGACAGGGGCCTACGAGCAGTACTTC	CASSQPPTGAYEQYF
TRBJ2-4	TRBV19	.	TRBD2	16	TGTGCCAGTGGACCGACTAGCGGGAACGGCTTGAGCATTCAGTACTTC	CASGPTSGNGLSIQYF
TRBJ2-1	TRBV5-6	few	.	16	TGTGCCAGCAAACAGGGCAAACACCGGCGTTACAATGAGCAGTTCTTC	CASKQGKHRRYNEQFF
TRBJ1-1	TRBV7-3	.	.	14	TGTGCCAGCAGCCCTTTGGGCGGGGACCCTGAAGCTTTCTTT	CASSPLGGDPEAFF
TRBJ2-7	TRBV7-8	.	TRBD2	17	TGTGCCAGCAGCGCCGGATTCAGGCTAGCGGTTTCCTACGAGCAGTACTTC	CASSAGFRLAVSYEQYF
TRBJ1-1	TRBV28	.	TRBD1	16	TGTGCCAGCAGTCTGGGGACAGGGGTTTCGTACACTGAAGCTTTCTTT	CASSLGTGVSYTEAFF
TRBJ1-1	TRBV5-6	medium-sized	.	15	TGTGCCAGCAGCTTATCCCTCAGGGGCGGCACTGAAGCTTTCTTT	CASSLSLRGGTEAFF
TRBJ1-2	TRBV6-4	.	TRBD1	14	TGTGCCAGCAGTGACGGACAGGGGATAAGTGGCTACACCTTC	CASSDGQGISGYTF
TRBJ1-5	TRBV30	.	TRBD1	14	TGTGCCTGGTTGAGGGACAGGGGAAATCAGCCCCAGCATTTT	CAWLRDRGNQPQHF
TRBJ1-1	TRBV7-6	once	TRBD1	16	TGTGCCAGCAGCCGAGGACAGGGGTCGGGGTACACTGAAGCTTTCTTT	CASSRGQGSGYTEAFF
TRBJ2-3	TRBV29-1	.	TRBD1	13	TGCAGCGCCGGACAGGGAAACGCAGATACGCAGTATTTT	CSAGQGNADTQYF
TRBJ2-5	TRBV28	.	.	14	TGTGCCAGCAGTTCAGGGTCCACACTTGAGACCCAGTACTTC	CASSSGSTLETQYF
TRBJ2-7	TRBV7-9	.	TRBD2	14	TGTGCCAGCAACCTAGCGGGAGTTTTCGACGAGCAGTACTTC	CASNLAGVFDEQYF
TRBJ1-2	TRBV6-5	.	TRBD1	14	TGTGCCAGCAGTTACGATACCACAGGGGTTGGCTACACCTTC	CASSYDTTGVGYTF
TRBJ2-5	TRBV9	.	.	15	TGTGCCAGCAGCGTACATCGGGGACTCCAAGAGACCCAGTACTTC	CASSVHRGLQETQYF